Listed below are T cell receptor beta chains from one sample, sequenced in a study of T-cell reconstitution after alpha-beta-depleted transplantation in children. TCRdb re-analysed the PCR reads in MiXCR, keeping a single row per CDR3 protein. The sample contains some 390,000 distinct CDR3 sequences, roughly 20% of which appear only once. The specimen comprised PBMCs from the stem cell graft donor, sampled from the stem cell graft. These receptors all stem from a human donor who donated a stem cell graft to a child with acute myeloid leukemia. Both conserved end residues are part of each CDR3. Fields, in order: V gene, D gene, J gene, clone size, CDR3 protein, CDR3 DNA. D genes are given only for firm matches. The size field is filled for only some rows; it gives once, few, many or a size class.

TRBV10-3	TRBD2	TRBJ2-7	NA	CAIQPSGSYEQYF	TGTGCCATCCAGCCTAGCGGGAGCTACGAGCAGTACTTC
TRBV7-9	NA	TRBJ1-1	few	CASSLFGTQNTEAFF	TGTGCCAGCAGTCTTTTCGGGACACAGAACACTGAAGCTTTCTTT
TRBV2	NA	TRBJ2-1	NA	CASSEVAGNNEQFF	TGTGCCAGCAGTGAAGTTGCGGGAAACAATGAGCAGTTCTTC
TRBV6-1	TRBD2	TRBJ2-7	NA	CASSKSGTSGSYEQYF	TGTGCCAGCAGTAAAAGCGGGACTAGCGGGAGCTACGAGCAGTACTTC
TRBV20-1	TRBD1	TRBJ2-3	NA	CSAPTGSDTQYF	TGCAGTGCGCCGACAGGGTCGGATACGCAGTATTTT
TRBV28	TRBD1	TRBJ2-3	NA	CASRTGEGTDTQYF	TGTGCCAGCAGGACAGGGGAAGGCACAGATACGCAGTATTTT
TRBV5-6	NA	TRBJ2-7	few	CASTPAEGYEQYF	TGTGCCAGCACCCCCGCGGAGGGCTACGAGCAGTACTTC
TRBV7-2	TRBD2	TRBJ2-7	NA	CASSFRASGSDSYEQYF	TGTGCCAGCAGCTTCCGTGCTAGCGGGAGTGATTCCTACGAGCAGTACTTC
TRBV4-1	TRBD2	TRBJ2-5	NA	CASSQDGFGTRLQETQYF	TGCGCCAGCAGCCAAGACGGGTTCGGGACTAGGCTCCAAGAGACCCAGTACTTC
TRBV29-1	NA	TRBJ2-2	many	CSVNGGPGELFF	TGCAGCGTTAACGGAGGACCCGGGGAGCTGTTTTTT
TRBV7-9	NA	TRBJ2-7	NA	CASSLQGRAGEQYF	TGTGCCAGCAGCTTACAAGGCAGGGCAGGCGAGCAGTACTTC
TRBV11-2	NA	TRBJ2-2	few	CASSARDPNTGELFF	TGTGCCAGCAGCGCCCGGGACCCTAACACCGGGGAGCTGTTTTTT
TRBV12-3/TRBV12-4	NA	TRBJ1-2	many	CASSGGSYGYTF	TGTGCCAGCAGCGGAGGTTCGTATGGCTACACCTTC
TRBV5-1	NA	TRBJ2-5	few	CASSLATGRQETQYF	TGCGCCAGCAGCTTGGCCACAGGGCGCCAAGAGACCCAGTACTTC
TRBV4-1	TRBD1	TRBJ2-7	NA	CASSRQGAEQYF	TGCGCCAGCAGCCGACAGGGGGCTGAGCAGTACTTC
TRBV24-1	NA	TRBJ2-2	few	CATSGAATGELFF	TGTGCCACCAGTGGAGCGGCCACCGGGGAGCTGTTTTTT
TRBV4-2	TRBD2	TRBJ2-7	few	CASSQWSLAGNYEQYF	TGTGCCAGCAGCCAGTGGAGCCTAGCGGGGAACTACGAGCAGTACTTC
TRBV28	NA	TRBJ2-7	NA	CASRLNQGLGSYEQYF	TGTGCCAGCAGACTTAATCAGGGACTGGGGAGCTACGAGCAGTACTTC
TRBV4-1	NA	TRBJ2-3	few	CASSQLATITDTQYF	TGCGCCAGCAGCCAACTGGCGACCATCACAGATACGCAGTATTTT
TRBV2	NA	TRBJ2-2	few	CASSEGNLLVPANTGELFF	TGTGCCAGCAGTGAAGGAAACCTCCTAGTCCCAGCGAACACCGGGGAGCTGTTTTTT
TRBV5-6	NA	TRBJ2-1	NA	CASSLFASYNEQFF	TGTGCCAGCAGCTTGTTTGCATCCTACAATGAGCAGTTCTTC
TRBV21-1	NA	TRBJ2-3	NA	CASSKARTDTQYF	TGTGCCAGCTCGAAGGCCAGAACAGATACGCAGTATTTT
TRBV7-3	NA	TRBJ2-1	NA	CASSLTTGWDEQFF	TGTGCCAGCAGCTTAACCACAGGATGGGATGAGCAGTTCTTC
TRBV12-3/TRBV12-4	TRBD1	TRBJ1-5	few	CASSPSGGRSNQPQHF	TGTGCCAGCAGCCCTTCAGGGGGTAGAAGCAATCAGCCCCAGCATTTT
TRBV7-9	NA	TRBJ2-1	NA	CASSPPGQLYNEQFF	TGTGCCAGCAGCCCCCCGGGACAACTCTACAATGAGCAGTTCTTC
TRBV12-3/TRBV12-4	NA	TRBJ1-4	NA	CASSLRQDSTNEKLFF	TGTGCCAGCAGTCTACGACAGGACTCAACTAATGAAAAACTGTTTTTT
TRBV5-1	NA	TRBJ2-2	NA	CASSQTQNTGELFF	TGCGCCAGCAGCCAGACACAGAACACCGGGGAGCTGTTTTTT
TRBV20-1	TRBD2	TRBJ2-7	many	CSGQPTSGAYEQYF	TGCAGTGGTCAACCGACTAGCGGGGCCTACGAGCAGTACTTC
TRBV12-3/TRBV12-4	NA	TRBJ2-7	NA	CASSPIVREQYF	TGTGCCAGCAGTCCGATAGTGAGGGAGCAGTACTTC
TRBV12-3/TRBV12-4	TRBD1	TRBJ2-3	few	CASSLRTGGEDTQYF	TGTGCCAGCAGTTTACGGACAGGGGGCGAAGATACGCAGTATTTT
TRBV5-1	NA	TRBJ2-7	few	CASRWGNYQGYEQYF	TGCGCCAGCAGGTGGGGGAATTATCAGGGCTACGAGCAGTACTTC
TRBV6-6	TRBD2	TRBJ2-1	NA	CASSLAGMNEQFF	TGTGCCAGCAGTTTAGCGGGAATGAATGAGCAGTTCTTC
TRBV29-1	NA	TRBJ2-1	many	CSVAGTTYNEQFF	TGCAGCGTTGCCGGGACCACTTACAATGAGCAGTTCTTC
TRBV6-5	NA	TRBJ2-1	few	CASGYEQFF	TGTGCCAGCGGGTATGAGCAGTTCTTC
TRBV20-1	TRBD2	TRBJ2-5	NA	CSARDVTGTREETQYF	TGCAGTGCTAGAGACGTAACCGGGACTAGAGAAGAGACCCAGTACTTC
TRBV20-1	TRBD2	TRBJ2-5	many	CSARVGTTGTMQTQYF	TGCAGTGCTAGAGTGGGGACCACCGGGACTATGCAGACCCAGTACTTC
TRBV5-1	TRBD1	TRBJ2-7	once	CASSLLNQGAGEQYF	TGCGCCAGCAGCCTTCTCAACCAGGGGGCGGGGGAGCAGTACTTC
TRBV5-5	TRBD2	TRBJ2-7	NA	CASSPASGLRSYEQYF	TGTGCCAGCAGCCCGGCTAGCGGTCTACGTTCCTACGAGCAGTACTTC
TRBV5-1	NA	TRBJ2-5	NA	CASSLDPLLASQTQYF	TGCGCCAGCAGCTTGGACCCCCTACTAGCTTCACAGACCCAGTACTTC
TRBV29-1	NA	TRBJ2-2	few	CSVDDTGELFF	TGCAGCGTTGACGACACCGGGGAGCTGTTTTTT
TRBV12-3/TRBV12-4	NA	TRBJ2-1	NA	CASRPPQDNEQFF	TGTGCCAGCAGGCCTCCCCAGGACAATGAGCAGTTCTTC
TRBV29-1	NA	TRBJ1-4	few	CSVGLLRGNEKLFF	TGCAGCGTAGGTCTCCTCCGAGGCAATGAAAAACTGTTTTTT
TRBV28	NA	TRBJ2-7	NA	CASSETDPRLEQYF	TGTGCCAGCAGCGAGACAGACCCTCGCCTGGAGCAGTACTTC
TRBV28	NA	TRBJ2-2	few	CASRARGRVNTGELFF	TGTGCCAGCAGGGCGCGAGGGCGGGTGAACACCGGGGAGCTGTTTTTT
TRBV5-1	NA	TRBJ2-4	NA	CASSLNDLNIQYF	TGCGCCAGCAGCCTGAATGACTTAAACATTCAGTACTTC